The next 13 T cell receptor beta chains were all read from a single sample in a study of brain T cells in children with intractable seizures. Using immunoSEQ multiplex PCR, the repertoire was profiled, and TCRdb retains in-frame clones only, with some absent. The repertoire holds tens of thousands of clones, with more than 85% as singletons. Sample: peripheral blood, taken at surgery. All receptors come from a boy under two years old with tuberous sclerosis and intractable seizures.

J is TRBJ1-5 and V is TRBV7-2; D is ambiguous. Per the germline V gene, CDR1 is SGHTA and CDR2 is FQGNSA. The V and J ends lost 6 bases and 4 bases respectively, with 13 bases between them. The CDR3 covers 14 residues. CDR3 residues: CASSSLGPNQPQHF. The CDR3 DNA follows: TGTGCCAGCAGTTCTCTAGGTCCGAATCAGCCCCAGCATTTT.

The V gene is TRBV19, the J gene TRBJ2-1; 12 bases are shared with TRBD2. In germline, CDR1 is LNHDA, CDR2 SQIVND (reference sequence). The ends lost 5 bases at V and 9 bases at J; junction bases unmatched: 11. The CDR3 is 16 residues long. The CDR3 bases are TGTGCCAGTAGTCCGTCGACTAGCGGGAGAATCATTGAGCAGTTCTTC. Translation gives CASSPSTSGRIIEQFF.

This sequence joins TRBV5-4 and TRBJ2-7, with 11 bases lining up with TRBD1. The CDR3 is made up of 14 amino acids. Germline V gene data show CDR1 as SGHNT and CDR2 as YYREEE (reference sequence). Trimming cost V 4 bases and J 3 bases; bases outside gene matches: 3. CDR3 region: CASSPGTGGYEQYF. The CDR3 region has the DNA TGTGCCAGCAGCCCCGGGACAGGGGGCTACGAGCAGTACTTC.

The J gene is TRBJ1-1, the V gene TRBV7-2; D gene unclear. V lost 5 bases and J lost 5, with 9 bases in between. Germline-derived CDR1 and CDR2 are SGHTA and FQGNSA. CDR3 size: 12 residues. CDR3 protein: CASSQGRTEAFF. The CDR3 DNA sequence: TGTGCCAGCAGCCAAGGGAGAACTGAAGCTTTCTTT.

The gene calls are TRBV19 and TRBJ2-5; TRBD2 agrees at 7 bases. Looked up from germline, CDR1 is LNHDA and CDR2 is SQIVND (reference sequence). Losses at the gene ends were 7 bases for V and 2 bases for J; bases not matched to a gene: 10. The CDR3 is 15 residues long. The CDR3 loop reads CASNNLGDYQETQYF. Written as DNA, the CDR3 is TGTGCCAGTAACAACCTAGGGGACTATCAAGAGACCCAGTACTTC.

CDR3 region: CASSQQQGSYEQYF. The CDR3 DNA sequence: TGCGCCAGCAGCCAACAACAGGGCTCCTACGAGCAGTACTTC. The J gene is TRBJ2-7, the V gene TRBV4-1; D may be TRBD1 (6 bases). The CDR3 extends over 14 amino acids. Trimming took off 2 bases at V and 0 bases at J, with 8 bases between the two ends. In germline, CDR1 is MGHRA, CDR2 YSYEKL.

The V call is TRBV24-1, the J call TRBJ2-3; D is possibly TRBD2 (6 bases). The CDR3 is 14 amino acids. Trimming removed 6 bases at V and 5 bases at J, with 14 bases between. CDR1 KGHDR and CDR2 SFDVKD come from the germline V gene. The CDR3 protein is CATSFSASEDTQYF. Written as DNA, the CDR3 is TGTGCCACCAGTTTTTCGGCTAGCGAAGATACGCAGTATTTT.

The chain couples TRBV21-1 to TRBJ1-5; the table's D call, TRBD1, was not checked against the DNA. TRBV21-1 is given as a pseudogene. The CDR3 consists of 17 residues. The CDR3 region is CASSKVGSGKRNQPQHF. CDR3 sequence (DNA): TGTGCCAGCAGCAAAGTGGGCTCAGGGAAGCGCAATCAGCCCCAGCATTTT.

V and J are TRBV11-3 and TRBJ2-1; 7 bases match TRBD1. The V gene end was trimmed by 4 bases and the J gene end by 6 bases; junction bases not matched to a gene: 6. Germline CDR1 and CDR2: SGHNT and YENEEA. The CDR3 totals 14 residues. The chain's CDR3 is CASSSRTGPNEQFF. The DNA for the CDR3 is TGTGCCAGCAGCTCACGGACAGGTCCCAATGAGCAGTTCTTC.

This clone was seen only once. The chain combines TRBV28 with TRBJ2-7; no definite D call. V lost 2 bases and J lost 7, with 9 bases in between. Germline V gives CDR1 MDHEN, CDR2 SYDVKM. The length of the CDR3 is 12 residues. The chain's CDR3 is CASSLTRVEQYF. DNA for the CDR3: TGTGCCAGCAGTTTAACTCGGGTAGAGCAGTACTTC.

This sequence joins TRBV7-9 and TRBJ1-2; TRBD1 is a possible D gene (5 bases). Trimming pared 2 bases from V and 5 bases from J, leaving 12 bases between. Germline V gene sequence: CDR1 SEHNR, CDR2 FQNEAQ (reference sequence). The CDR3 length is 14 residues. The CDR3 region has the DNA TGTGCCAGCAGCTTAAGGGGTATCGGGTATGGCTACACCTTC. Encoded protein: CASSLRGIGYGYTF.

The rearrangement links TRBV19 to TRBJ2-7; tentatively, D is TRBD1 (5 bases). Trimming left V 4 bases short and J 3 bases short, with 22 bases between. This CDR3 has 17 residues. Germline CDR1 LNHDA, CDR2 SQIVND (reference sequence). This chain's CDR3 is CASSTQGWQGRIYEQYF. The CDR3 DNA is TGTGCCAGTAGTACGCAGGGATGGCAGGGCAGGATCTACGAGCAGTACTTC.

This chain joins TRBV18 and TRBJ1-3, with D tentatively TRBD1 (5 bases). This CDR3 is built from 14 residues. The V end was cut by 3 bases, the J end by 0 bases, with 6 bases between. The germline V gene encodes CDR1 KGHSH and CDR2 LQKENI. CDR3 in amino acids: CASSPDNSGNTIYF. DNA of the CDR3: TGTGCCAGCTCACCGGACAACTCTGGAAACACCATATATTTT.